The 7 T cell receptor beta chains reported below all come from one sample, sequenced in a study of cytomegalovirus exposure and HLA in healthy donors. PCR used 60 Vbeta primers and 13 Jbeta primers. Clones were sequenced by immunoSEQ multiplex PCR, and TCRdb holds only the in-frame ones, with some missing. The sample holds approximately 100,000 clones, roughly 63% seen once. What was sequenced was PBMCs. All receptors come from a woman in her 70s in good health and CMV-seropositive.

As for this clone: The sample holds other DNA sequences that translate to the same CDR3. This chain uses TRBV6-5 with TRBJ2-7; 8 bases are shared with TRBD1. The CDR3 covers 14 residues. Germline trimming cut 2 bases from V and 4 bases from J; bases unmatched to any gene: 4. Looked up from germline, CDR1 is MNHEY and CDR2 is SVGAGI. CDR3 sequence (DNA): TGTGCCAGCAGTTACGGGACAGGTGCTTACGAGCAGTACTTC. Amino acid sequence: CASSYGTGAYEQYF.

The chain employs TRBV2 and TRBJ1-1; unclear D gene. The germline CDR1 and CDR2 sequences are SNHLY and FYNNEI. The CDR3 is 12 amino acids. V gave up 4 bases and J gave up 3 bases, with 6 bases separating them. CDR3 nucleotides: TGTGCCAGCAGTGGGAGGTACACTGAAGCTTTCTTT. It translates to CASSGRYTEAFF.

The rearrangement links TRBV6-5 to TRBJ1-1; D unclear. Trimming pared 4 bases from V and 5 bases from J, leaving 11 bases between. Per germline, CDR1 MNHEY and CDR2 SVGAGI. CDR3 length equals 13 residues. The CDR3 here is CASSLVISTEAFF. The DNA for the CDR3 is TGTGCCAGCAGTTTGGTAATCAGTACTGAAGCTTTCTTT.

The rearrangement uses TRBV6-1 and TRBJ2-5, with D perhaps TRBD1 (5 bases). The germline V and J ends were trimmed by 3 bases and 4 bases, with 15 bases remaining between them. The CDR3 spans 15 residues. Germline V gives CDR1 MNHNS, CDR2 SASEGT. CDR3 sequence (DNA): TGTGCCAGCAGTGATTTGGGCCAGGGTGTAGAGACCCAGTACTTC. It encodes CASSDLGQGVETQYF.

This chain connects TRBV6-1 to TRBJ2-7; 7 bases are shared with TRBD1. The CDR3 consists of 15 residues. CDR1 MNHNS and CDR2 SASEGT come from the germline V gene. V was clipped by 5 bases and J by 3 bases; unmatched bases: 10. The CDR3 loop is CASSKTGTVSYEQYF. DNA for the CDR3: TGTGCCAGCAGTAAAACCGGGACAGTCAGCTACGAGCAGTACTTC.

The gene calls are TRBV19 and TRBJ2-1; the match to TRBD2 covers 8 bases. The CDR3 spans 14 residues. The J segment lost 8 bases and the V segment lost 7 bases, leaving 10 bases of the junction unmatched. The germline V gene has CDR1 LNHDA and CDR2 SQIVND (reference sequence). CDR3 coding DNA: TGTGCCAGTATGGACGGGGGGGCCTCAGATGAGCAGTTCTTC. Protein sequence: CASMDGGASDEQFF.

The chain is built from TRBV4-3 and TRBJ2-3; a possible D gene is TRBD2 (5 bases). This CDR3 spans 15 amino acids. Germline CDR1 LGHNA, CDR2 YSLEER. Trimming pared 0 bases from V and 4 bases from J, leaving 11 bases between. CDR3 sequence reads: CASSQDVEAADTQYF. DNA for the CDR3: TGCGCCAGCAGCCAAGATGTGGAGGCCGCAGATACGCAGTATTTT.